Following are 25 T cell receptor beta chains from one sample sequenced in a study of tumor and adjacent non-tumor tissue in lung cancer. No cell sorting was done before RNA was extracted from the tissue. This non-tumor lung sample came from over 3 cm beyond the tumor edge. TCRbeta libraries were built with three rounds of nested PCR, modified from ARM-PCR. TCRdb recomputed calls from the multiplex PCR reads with MiXCR, one row per CDR3 protein. The profile covers more than 85,000 distinct CDR3 sequences, with 60% to 80% appearing a single time and 15% to 20% taken by the ten largest. Sequenced input: distant non-tumor lung tissue. Receptors originate from a man aged 55 to 70 with non-small cell lung cancer.

Turning to this clonotype: A read error may be the cause here, since a much bigger clone is one base away. The rearrangement links TRBV6-1 to TRBJ2-5; 15 positions match TRBD2. This CDR3 is built from 17 residues. Germline trimming cut 6 bases from V and 5 bases from J; bases unmatched to any gene: 10. Germline values: CDR1 MNHNS, CDR2 SASEGT. This chain's CDR3 is CASRGLAGGDVWETQYF. The CDR3 nucleotides read TGTGCCAGCAGAGGACTAGCGGGGGGGGACGTATGGGAGACCCAGTACTTC.

This chain links TRBV29-1 with TRBJ2-3; a possible D gene is TRBD1 (6 bases). Per germline, CDR1 SQVTM and CDR2 ANQGSEA. V dropped 8 bases and J dropped 2 bases, with 17 bases sitting between them. This CDR3 comprises 14 residues. The CDR3 loop is CSTRERGSTDTQYF. The CDR3, as DNA: TGCAGCACTCGCGAAAGGGGGTCCACAGATACGCAGTATTTT.

To note about this clonotype: A read error may be the cause here, since a much bigger clone is one base away. The chain has TRBV7-9 and TRBJ2-1; TRBD2 might be the D (6 bases). Germline-derived CDR1 and CDR2 are SEHNR and FQNEAQ (reference sequence). This CDR3 is built from 14 residues. CDR3 in DNA: TGTGCCAGCAGCTCCGGGGGAGCCTACAATGAGCAGTTATTC. Translated, it gives CASSSGGAYNEQLF.

This clonotype has a single count. The junction differs from germline at one of its ends, possibly a read error. V usage is TRBV4-3 and J usage is TRBJ2-7, with 7 bases that match TRBD2. Germline assignment: CDR1 LGHNA and CDR2 YSLEER. The CDR3 length is 15 residues. The CDR3 region has the DNA TGCGCCAGCAGCCAAGAGAGGCTAGCGGACTACGACCAGTACTTC. Protein: CASSQERLADYDQYF.

About this clonotype itself: Mismatch with germline at one junction end may stem from a read error. This chain uses TRBV5-4 with TRBJ2-1; weak D call: TRBD2 (6 bases). The CDR3 covers 13 residues. CDR1 and CDR2 from the germline V gene are SGHNT and YYREEE (reference sequence). CDR3 in DNA: TGTGCTAGCAGCCTCCACACTAGCATTGAGCAGTTCTTC. Translation gives CASSLHTSIEQFF.

The chain has TRBV11-1 and TRBJ2-1; D might be TRBD2 (5 bases). Germline CDR1 reads SGHAT; CDR2 reads FQDESV (reference sequence). Trimming removed 4 bases from V and 15 bases from J, with 19 bases in between. The CDR3 contains 13 residues. The CDR3 sequence: CASSSGIAPRMFF. The CDR3, as DNA: TGTGCCAGCAGCTCGGGGATCGCCCCTAGGATGTTCTTC.

Remarks on this clonotype: A clone one base away is much larger, so this may be a read error. V and J are TRBV28 and TRBJ2-6, with D possibly matching TRBD1 (6 bases). CDR1 is MDHEN and CDR2 is SYDVKM in the germline V gene. The CDR3 has 15 residues. This CDR3 reads CASSVTGRWANILTF. CDR3 DNA sequence: TGTGCCAGCAGTGTAACAGGGCGCTGGGCCAACATCCTGACTTTC.

The gene calls are TRBV11-2 and TRBJ2-7; D not certain. CDR1 is SGHAT, CDR2 FQNNGV, per germline. The CDR3 is 14 amino acids. The V end lost 7 bases, the J end lost 6 bases, and 19 bases lay between the germline ends. This CDR3 reads CASNAGTRTCEQYV. The CDR3 region has the DNA TGTGCCAGCAACGCTGGTACTCGCACCTGCGAGCAGTACGTC.

In this sample, this clonotype turned up a few times. The gene calls are TRBV2 and TRBJ2-7; weak D call: TRBD1 (5 bases). Germline V CDR1 and CDR2: SNHLY, FYNNEI. V lost 6 bases and J 6 bases, leaving 21 bases between the germline ends. This CDR3 is 15 amino acids long. CDR3 sequence reads: CASRQPTVGRGEQYF. CDR3 coding DNA: TGTGCCAGCAGACAACCGACAGTGGGTAGGGGCGAGCAGTACTTC.

Remarks on this clonotype: An end of the junction differs from the germline gene, which may be a read error. The chain employs TRBV5-5 and TRBJ2-7; D call uncertain. The CDR3 runs to 15 residues. CDR1 and CDR2 from the germline V gene are SGHKS and YYEKEE (reference sequence). CDR3 sequence reads: CASSRDPVIPYEQYF. The CDR3 nucleotides are TGTGCCAGCAGTCGTGACCCCGTGATTCCCTATGAGCAGTACTTC.

A word on this clonotype: This may be a read error, as it is one base from a much larger clone. The rearrangement joins TRBV6-5 to TRBJ2-2, with D hard to call. This CDR3 comprises 13 residues. Germline-derived CDR1 and CDR2 are MNHEY and SVGAGI. The CDR3: CTSSYGDTGELFF. CDR3 bases: TGTACCAGCAGTTACGGCGACACCGGGGAGCTGTTTTTT.

For this clonotype: In this CDR3 the conserved last residue, phenylalanine or tryptophan, is missing, so a read error is likely. DNA of the CDR3: TGTGCCAGCAGTGTTCAGACAGGGGTTGGCTCCGAGCAGTACTTG. It yields the protein CASSVQTGVGSEQYL. J is TRBJ2-7 and V is TRBV6-1, with 8 positions matching TRBD1. V shed 4 bases and J 6 bases; nucleotides not matched to a gene: 11. This CDR3 spans 15 amino acids. The germline V gene encodes CDR1 MNHNS and CDR2 SASEGT.

This clonotype was recorded many times. The gene calls are TRBV4-1 and TRBJ2-1; 8 nucleotides line up with TRBD1. J was trimmed by 5 bases and V by 5 bases; bases with no gene match: 11. The CDR3 is 16 residues long. Germline CDR1 and CDR2: MGHRA and YSYEKL. The CDR3 is CASSNRQGRHNNEQFF. CDR3 DNA: TGCGCCAGCAGCAACCGACAGGGGCGACACAACAATGAGCAGTTCTTC.

This rearrangement joins TRBV27 to TRBJ1-1, with D possibly matching TRBD1 (5 bases). Trimming took 5 bases from V and 1 from J, leaving 14 bases between them. Looked up from germline, CDR1 is MNHEY and CDR2 is SMNVEV (reference sequence). CDR3 size: 15 residues. The CDR3 nucleotides are TGTGCCAGCAGTCCCCTCGGGGACCCGAACACTGAAGCTTTCTTT. Translation gives CASSPLGDPNTEAFF.

About this clonotype: Compared with germline, one end of the junction differs, possibly owing to a read error. The V and J genes are TRBV11-2 and TRBJ2-1, with 8 bases matching TRBD2. The CDR3 extends over 15 amino acids. CDR1 is SGHAT, CDR2 FQNNGV, per germline. The CDR3 protein is CASSFGTSGYNGQFF. CDR3 DNA: TGTGCCAGCAGCTTTGGGACTAGTGGATACAATGGGCAGTTCTTC. The entire variable domain, with the rest obtained from reference TRBV11-2 and TRBJ2-1, is as follows: EAGVAQSPRYKIIEKRQSVAFWCNPISGHATLYWYQQILGQGPKLLIQFQNNGVVDDSQLPKDRFSAERLKGVDSTLKIQPAKLEDSAVYLCASSFGTSGYNGQFFGPGTRLTVL.

This chain links TRBV5-1 with TRBJ2-3; no reliable D call. The CDR3 spans 16 residues. V lost 0 bases and J 2 bases, leaving 13 bases between the germline ends. Germline lookup yields CDR1 SGHRS and CDR2 YFSETQ. In DNA, the CDR3 is TGCGCCAGCAGCTTGGCCGGCTCCACACTCACAGATACGCAGTATTTT. This encodes CASSLAGSTLTDTQYF.

This chain joins TRBV29-1 and TRBJ2-1; D not resolved. The germline V gene has CDR1 SQVTM and CDR2 ANQGSEA. V was shortened by 5 bases and J by 8 bases, with 16 bases between the two germline ends. This CDR3 is 13 amino acids long. The DNA for the CDR3 is TGCAGCGTTCCTCGCGGCTCTTACGATGAGCAGTTCTTC. Amino acid sequence: CSVPRGSYDEQFF.

Comment on this clonotype: Germline and junction disagree at one end, which may indicate a read error. CDR3 sequence (DNA): TGTGACAGCAGTGGTCTTCAGGCAAAAGAACGCTACGGCTACACCTTC. The encoded protein is CDSSGLQAKERYGYTF. V is TRBV6-5 and J is TRBJ1-2, with unresolved D. The CDR3 is 16 amino acids. In germline, CDR1 is MNHEY, CDR2 SVGAGI.

This clonotype was seen a handful of times. The chain uses TRBV5-4 and TRBJ2-1; 10 nucleotides line up with TRBD2. Trimming removed 4 bases from V and 5 bases from J; junction bases left unmatched: 6. The germline CDR1 and CDR2 sequences are SGHNT and YYREEE (reference sequence). This CDR3 contains 15 residues. In nucleotides, the CDR3 is TGTGCCAGCAGCCCAAGGACTAGCGGAAACAATGAGCAGTTCTTC. This translates into CASSPRTSGNNEQFF.

This clonotype has just one count. At one end, the junction sequence differs from germline, possibly due to a read error. The V gene is TRBV4-1, the J gene TRBJ1-5; D call uncertain. From germline, CDR1 is MGHRA and CDR2 YSYEKL. The CDR3 runs 16 residues. CDR3 protein: CARSQDVMNSNQPQHF. CDR3 DNA: TGCGCCAGGAGCCAAGATGTCATGAATAGCAATCAGCCCCAGCATTTT.

This clonotype was observed a single time. The rearrangement joins TRBV6-5 to TRBJ2-7, with 9 bases lining up with TRBD2. There are 20 residues in the CDR3. Per the germline V gene, CDR1 is MNHEY and CDR2 is SVGAGI. Trimming took 2 bases from V and 6 from J; bases not matched to a gene: 23. The CDR3 loop reads CASSYPTRRQRREGRFEQYF. In DNA form, the CDR3 reads TGTGCCAGCAGTTACCCAACGAGGAGACAGAGGCGGGAGGGCCGATTCGAGCAGTACTTC.

Note on this clonotype: A much bigger clone sits one base away, suggesting this may be a read error. V gene TRBV20-1 combines with J gene TRBJ2-5; D uncertain. Germline CDR1 and CDR2: DFQATT and SNEGSKA (reference sequence). CDR3 size: 12 residues. With 4 bases removed from V and 4 bases from J, the gap between germline ends came to 10 bases. The CDR3 protein is CSAMDLGETQYF. Here the CDR3 DNA reads TGCAGTGCTATGGATCTGGGAGAGACCCAGTACTTC.

This chain links TRBV6-5 with TRBJ2-2; 9 bases are shared with TRBD2. In germline, CDR1 is MNHEY, CDR2 SVGAGI. The V gene end was trimmed by 8 bases and the J gene end by 8 bases; junction bases not matched to a gene: 12. The CDR3 sequence is 15 residues long. Here the CDR3 reads CASGWARLAAGELFF. As DNA, the CDR3 is TGTGCCAGCGGTTGGGCCCGACTAGCGGCGGGGGAGCTGTTTTTT.

This clonotype was counted between two and nine times. This chain connects TRBV5-5 to TRBJ1-1; D unclear. The CDR3 spans 14 residues. V lost 1 base and J lost 0, with 7 bases in between. Germline lookup yields CDR1 SGHKS and CDR2 YYEKEE (reference sequence). The CDR3 sequence: CASSLLQMNTEAFF. Here the CDR3 DNA reads TGTGCCAGCAGCTTGCTACAGATGAACACTGAAGCTTTCTTT. Combining the CDR3 with reference TRBV5-5 and TRBJ1-1 gives the whole variable domain DAGVTQSPTHLIKTRGQQVTLRCSPISGHKSVSWYQQVLGQGPQFIFQYYEKEERGRGNFPDRFSARQFPNYSSELNVNALLLGDSALYLCASSLLQMNTEAFFGQGTRLTVV.

As for this clonotype: This may be a read error: a much more frequent sequence differs by one nucleotide. The rearrangement uses TRBV28 and TRBJ2-6; D call uncertain. The germline V gene has CDR1 MDHEN and CDR2 SYDVKM. The CDR3 totals 16 residues. Trimming removed 8 bases from V and 0 bases from J, with 14 bases in between. This CDR3 reads CASGSHGISGANVLTF. CDR3 nucleotide sequence: TGTGCCAGCGGTTCCCATGGCATCTCTGGGGCCAACGTCCTGACTTTC.